This TCR beta chain was sequenced during a study of low-dose radiotherapy and immunotherapy resistance in tumors. Across the whole study: Those assigned to Cohort 2 were treated with 1 Gy per fraction every two weeks (13 Gy in total over 26 weeks). Aspirin 300 mg was given orally each day for four cycles from cycle 1 day 1.

Primers used for first-strand cDNA, a TRAV- and TRBV-specific set, covered both alpha and beta chains. PCR amplification of the TCRs was performed with Phusion for approximately 20 PCR cycles, and it relied on a constant-region primer together with a V-primer adapter. TCRdb fed the reads into MiXCR, producing one record per CDR3 protein. The data contain around 84,000 distinct CDR3 sequences, 15% to 20% of them singletons. This clonotype was detected ten times or more. The time point is: after trial treatment. The treatment is: LDRT plus nivolumab, ipilimumab, low-dose cyclophosphamide and aspirin (RACIN trial). Low-dose radiotherapy, low-dose cyclophosphamide, aspirin, ipilimumab and nivolumab were all given to the donors. Advanced solid tumors without tumor-infiltrating lymphocytes were required for inclusion. V gave up 3 bases and J gave up 6 bases; unmatched junction bases: 10. Germline CDR1 is LNHDA and CDR2 is SQIVND (reference sequence). This CDR3 contains 16 residues.

The clonotype was recovered from a male donor with prostate cancer. The sequences come from PBMCs, collected after low-dose radiotherapy plus immunotherapy. The gene calls are TRBV19 and TRBJ2-7, with 11 bases lining up with TRBD2. For the CDR3, the DNA is TGTGCCAGTAGTATCGGAACTAGCGGGAGTTTAGGCGAGCAGTACTTC. It yields the protein CASSIGTSGSLGEQYF. Full variable domain (outside the CDR3, taken from reference TRBV19 and TRBJ2-7): DGGITQSPKYLFRKEGQNVTLSCEQNLNHDAMYWYRQDPGQGLRLIYYSQIVNDFQKGDIAEGYSVSREKKESFPLTVTSAQKNPTAFYLCASSIGTSGSLGEQYFGPGTRLTVT.